This TCR beta chain stems from a study of Ad26.COV2.S vaccination and SARS-CoV-2 variants. The wider study: By the intramuscular route, Ad26.COV2.S was given once, or twice 56 days apart. Study observations and caveats: Reportedly, after vaccination the spike-specific CD8+ and CD4+ T cell responses displayed substantial breadth.

As for treatment: some 20 received Ad26.COV2.S at low or high dose, single or two shots; roughly 5 received placebo; per-sample allocation not given. Sample collection was performed on day 63 after the first vaccine or placebo injection. In Boston, an adult donor aged 18-55 years took part. What was given as vaccine was an Ad26 vector encoding Wuhan-strain SARS-CoV-2 spike. Regarding this clone: What it binds is unknown.

Trimming removed 4 bases from V and 2 bases from J, with 15 bases in between. The CDR3 is made up of 15 amino acids. The germline V gene has CDR1 SGHKS and CDR2 YYEKEE (reference sequence). Using immunoSEQ multiplex PCR, the repertoire was profiled, and TCRdb retains in-frame clones only, with some absent. The sample yields about 350,000 clones, roughly 85% seen once. The sequence was collected from a person aged 18-65 years who received the Ad26.COV2.S COVID-19 vaccine or a placebo. The chain combines TRBV5-5 with TRBJ1-1, with a possible D match to TRBD1 (5 bases). This material consisted of peripheral blood, taken in a trial of Ad26.COV2.S vaccine versus placebo. The CDR3 region is CASSPGTDLNTEAFF. CDR3 coding DNA: TGTGCCAGCAGCCCAGGGACGGACCTAAACACTGAAGCTTTCTTT.